This T cell receptor beta chain was sequenced for a study of kidney transplant recipient with SARS-CoV-2 infection. The CDR3 has 17 amino acids. V lost 4 bases and J 0 bases, leaving 16 bases between the germline ends. Germline V gene sequence: CDR1 LNHDA, CDR2 SQIVND (reference sequence). TCRdb ran MiXCR on the reads and lists one entry per CDR3 protein. The table includes approximately 240,000 distinct CDR3 sequences, 25% to 30% detected once. As concerns this clonotype: A much larger clonotype is one base distant, so this may be a read error. This is likely a read error, given that the CDR3 carries no conserved phenylalanine or tryptophan at its end.

This chain links TRBV19 with TRBJ1-3; D ambiguous. Here the sequenced sample was a blood sample, taken at baseline and between days 110 and 120 from a kidney transplant recipient. This TCR was sampled from a male patient aged 30 to 40 who had COVID-19 and was a kidney transplant recipient. Some T cells may possibly be graft donor cells. This CDR3 is CASSRPLSTNSGNTIYL. CDR3 nucleotide sequence: TGTGCCAGTAGTAGACCCCTCTCAACGAACTCTGGAAACACCATATATCTT.